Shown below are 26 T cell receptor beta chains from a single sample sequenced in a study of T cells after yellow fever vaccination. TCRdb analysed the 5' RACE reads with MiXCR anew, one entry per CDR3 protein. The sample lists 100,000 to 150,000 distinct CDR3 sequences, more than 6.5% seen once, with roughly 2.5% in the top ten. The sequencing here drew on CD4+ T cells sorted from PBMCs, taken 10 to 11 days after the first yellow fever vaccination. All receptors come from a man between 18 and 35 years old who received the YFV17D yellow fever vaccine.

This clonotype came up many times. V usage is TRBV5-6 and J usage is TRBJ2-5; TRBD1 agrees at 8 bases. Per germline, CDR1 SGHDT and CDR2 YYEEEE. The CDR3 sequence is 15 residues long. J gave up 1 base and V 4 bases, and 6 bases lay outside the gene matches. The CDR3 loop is CASSIGQGVQETQYF. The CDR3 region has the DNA TGTGCCAGCAGCATCGGACAGGGAGTCCAAGAGACCCAGTACTTC.

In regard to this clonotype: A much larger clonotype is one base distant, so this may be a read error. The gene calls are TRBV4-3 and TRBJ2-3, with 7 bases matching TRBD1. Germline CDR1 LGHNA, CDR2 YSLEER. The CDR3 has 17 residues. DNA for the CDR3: TGCGACAGCAGCCAACGGCGAACAGGGGCATTGGCAGATACGCAGTATTTT. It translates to CDSSQRRTGALADTQYF.

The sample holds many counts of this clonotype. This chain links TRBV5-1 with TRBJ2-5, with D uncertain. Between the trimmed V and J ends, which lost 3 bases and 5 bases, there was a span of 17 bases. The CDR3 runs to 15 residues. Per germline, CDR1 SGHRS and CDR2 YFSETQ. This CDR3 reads CASSSQVAPTETQYF. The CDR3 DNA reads TGCGCCAGCAGCTCGCAGGTCGCCCCGACGGAGACCCAGTACTTC.

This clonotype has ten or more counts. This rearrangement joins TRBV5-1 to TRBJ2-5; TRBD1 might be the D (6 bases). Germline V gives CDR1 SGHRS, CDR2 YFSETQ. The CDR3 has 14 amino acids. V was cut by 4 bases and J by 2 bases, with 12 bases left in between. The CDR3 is CASSPAGVQETQYF. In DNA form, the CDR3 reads TGCGCCAGCAGCCCCGCAGGGGTACAAGAGACCCAGTACTTC. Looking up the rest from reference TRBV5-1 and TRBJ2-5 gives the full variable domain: KAGVTQTPRYLIKTRGQQVTLSCSPISGHRSVSWYQQTPGQGLQFLFEYFSETQRNKGNFPGRFSGRQFSNSRSEMNVSTLELGDSALYLCASSPAGVQETQYFGPGTRLLVL.

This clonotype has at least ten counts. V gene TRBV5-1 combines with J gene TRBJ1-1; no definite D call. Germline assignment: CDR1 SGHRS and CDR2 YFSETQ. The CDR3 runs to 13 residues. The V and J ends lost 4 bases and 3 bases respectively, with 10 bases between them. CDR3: CASSPRMDTEAFF. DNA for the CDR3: TGCGCCAGCAGCCCCCGAATGGACACTGAAGCTTTCTTT.

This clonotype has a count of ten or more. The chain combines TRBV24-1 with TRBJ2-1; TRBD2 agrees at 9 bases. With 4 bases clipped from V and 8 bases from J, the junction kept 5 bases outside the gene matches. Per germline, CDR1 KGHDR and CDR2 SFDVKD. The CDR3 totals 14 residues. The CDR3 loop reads CATSDPSGVYEQFF. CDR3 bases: TGTGCCACCAGTGACCCTAGCGGGGTGTATGAGCAGTTCTTC.

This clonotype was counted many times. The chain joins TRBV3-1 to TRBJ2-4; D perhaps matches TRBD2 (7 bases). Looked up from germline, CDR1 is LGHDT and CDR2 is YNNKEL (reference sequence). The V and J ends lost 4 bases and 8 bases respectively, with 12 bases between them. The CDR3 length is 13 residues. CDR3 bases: TGTGCCAGCAGCCCCCGGGGGGCGGACATTCAGTACTTC. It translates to CASSPRGADIQYF.

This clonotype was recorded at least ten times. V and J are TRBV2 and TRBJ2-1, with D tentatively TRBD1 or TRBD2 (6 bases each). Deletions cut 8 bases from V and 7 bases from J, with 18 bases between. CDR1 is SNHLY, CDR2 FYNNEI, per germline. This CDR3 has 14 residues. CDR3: CASLLGGVLNEQFF. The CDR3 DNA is TGTGCCAGCCTGTTGGGGGGCGTCTTAAATGAGCAGTTCTTC.

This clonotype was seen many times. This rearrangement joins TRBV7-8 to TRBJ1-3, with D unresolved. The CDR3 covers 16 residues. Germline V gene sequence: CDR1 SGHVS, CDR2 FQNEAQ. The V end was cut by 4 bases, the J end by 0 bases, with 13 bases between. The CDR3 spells CASSWKWTDSGNTIYF. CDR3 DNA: TGTGCCAGCAGCTGGAAATGGACCGACTCTGGAAACACCATATATTTT. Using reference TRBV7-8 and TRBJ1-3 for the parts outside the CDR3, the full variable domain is GAGVSQSPRYKVAKRGQDVALRCDPISGHVSLFWYQQALGQGPEFLTYFQNEAQLDKSGLPSDRFFAERPEGSVSTLKIQRTQQEDSAVYLCASSWKWTDSGNTIYFGEGSWLTVV.

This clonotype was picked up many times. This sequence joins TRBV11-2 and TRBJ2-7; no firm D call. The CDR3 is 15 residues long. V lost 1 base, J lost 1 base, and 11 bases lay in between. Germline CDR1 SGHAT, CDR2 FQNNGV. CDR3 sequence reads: CASSLAVGSSYEQYF. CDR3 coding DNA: TGTGCCAGCAGCTTAGCGGTGGGTTCTTCCTACGAGCAGTACTTC. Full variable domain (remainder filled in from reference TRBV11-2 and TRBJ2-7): EAGVAQSPRYKIIEKRQSVAFWCNPISGHATLYWYQQILGQGPKLLIQFQNNGVVDDSQLPKDRFSAERLKGVDSTLKIQPAKLEDSAVYLCASSLAVGSSYEQYFGPGTRLTVT.

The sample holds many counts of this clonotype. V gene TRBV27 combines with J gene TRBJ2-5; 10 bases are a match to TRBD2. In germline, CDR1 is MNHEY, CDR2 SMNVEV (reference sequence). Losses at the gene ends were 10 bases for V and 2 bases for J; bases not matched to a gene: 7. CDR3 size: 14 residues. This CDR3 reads CATWRAGGQETQYF. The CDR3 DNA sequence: TGTGCCACCTGGCGAGCGGGGGGGCAAGAGACCCAGTACTTC.

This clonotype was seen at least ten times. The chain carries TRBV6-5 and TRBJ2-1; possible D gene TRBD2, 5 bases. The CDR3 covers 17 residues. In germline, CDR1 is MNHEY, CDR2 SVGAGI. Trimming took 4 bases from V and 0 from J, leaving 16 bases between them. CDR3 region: CASSSSRTADSYNEQFF. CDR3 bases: TGTGCCAGCAGTTCATCCCGCACAGCGGACTCCTACAATGAGCAGTTCTTC.

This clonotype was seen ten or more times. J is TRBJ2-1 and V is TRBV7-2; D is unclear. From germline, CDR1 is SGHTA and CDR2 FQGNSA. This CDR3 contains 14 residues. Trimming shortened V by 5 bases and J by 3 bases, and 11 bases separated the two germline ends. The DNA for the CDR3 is TGTGCCAGCAGCCGGAACCCGGGCTACAATGAGCAGTTCTTC. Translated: CASSRNPGYNEQFF.

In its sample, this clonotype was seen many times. The CDR3, as DNA: TGCGCCAGCAGCCCCGACAGCCTCTATAATTCACCCCTCCACTTT. Translation: CASSPDSLYNSPLHF. The chain has TRBV4-3 and TRBJ1-6; D is possibly TRBD1 (5 bases). Trimming took 4 bases from V and 3 from J, leaving 10 bases between them. The CDR3 runs 15 residues. The germline V gene has CDR1 LGHNA and CDR2 YSLEER.

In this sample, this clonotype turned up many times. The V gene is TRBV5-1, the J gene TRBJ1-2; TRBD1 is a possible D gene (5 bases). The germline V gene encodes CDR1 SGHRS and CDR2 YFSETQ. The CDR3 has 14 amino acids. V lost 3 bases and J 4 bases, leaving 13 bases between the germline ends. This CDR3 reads CASSYPDSFYGYTF. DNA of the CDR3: TGCGCCAGCAGCTACCCCGACAGTTTCTATGGCTACACCTTC.

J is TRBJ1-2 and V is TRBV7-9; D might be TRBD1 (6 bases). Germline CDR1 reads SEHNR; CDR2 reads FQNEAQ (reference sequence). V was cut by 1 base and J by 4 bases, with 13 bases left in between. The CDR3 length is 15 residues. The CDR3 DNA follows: TGTGCCAGCAGCTTAGACACCGGGACACCCTATGGCTACACCTTC. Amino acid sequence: CASSLDTGTPYGYTF. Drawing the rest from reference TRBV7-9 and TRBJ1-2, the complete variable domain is DTGVSQNPRHKITKRGQNVTFRCDPISEHNRLYWYRQTLGQGPEFLTYFQNEAQLEKSRLLSDRFSAERPKGSFSTLEIQRTEQGDSAMYLCASSLDTGTPYGYTFGSGTRLTVV.

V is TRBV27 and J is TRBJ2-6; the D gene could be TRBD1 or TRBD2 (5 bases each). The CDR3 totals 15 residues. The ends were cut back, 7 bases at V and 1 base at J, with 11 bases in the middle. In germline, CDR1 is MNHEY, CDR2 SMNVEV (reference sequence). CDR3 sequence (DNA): TGTGCCAGCACCGGGTGGGGGTCTGGGGCCAACGTCCTGACTTTC. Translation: CASTGWGSGANVLTF.

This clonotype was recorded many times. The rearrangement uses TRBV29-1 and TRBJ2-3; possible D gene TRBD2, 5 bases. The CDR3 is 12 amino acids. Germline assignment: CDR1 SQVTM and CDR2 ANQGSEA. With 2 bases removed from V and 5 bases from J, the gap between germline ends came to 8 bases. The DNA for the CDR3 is TGCAGCGTTGAATCCCGGGGAGATACGCAGTATTTT. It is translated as CSVESRGDTQYF.

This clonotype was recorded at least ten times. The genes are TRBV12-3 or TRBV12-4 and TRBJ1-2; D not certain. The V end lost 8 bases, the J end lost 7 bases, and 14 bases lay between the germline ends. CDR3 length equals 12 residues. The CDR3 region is CASYLGGSGYTF. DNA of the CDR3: TGTGCCAGCTACCTGGGAGGGTCTGGCTACACCTTC.

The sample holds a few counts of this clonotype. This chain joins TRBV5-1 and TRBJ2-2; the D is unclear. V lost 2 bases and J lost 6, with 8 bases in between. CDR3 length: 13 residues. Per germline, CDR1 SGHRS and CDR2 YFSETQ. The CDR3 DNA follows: TGCGCCAGCAGCTTAAGTCGGGCCGGGGAGCTGTTTTTT. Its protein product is CASSLSRAGELFF.

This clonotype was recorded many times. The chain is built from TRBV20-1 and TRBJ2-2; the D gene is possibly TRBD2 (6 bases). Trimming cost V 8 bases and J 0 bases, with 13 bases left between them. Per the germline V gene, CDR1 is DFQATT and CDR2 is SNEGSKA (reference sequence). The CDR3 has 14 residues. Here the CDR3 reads CSSGRGTNTGELFF. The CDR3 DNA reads TGCAGTTCGGGGCGGGGCACGAACACCGGGGAGCTGTTTTTT.

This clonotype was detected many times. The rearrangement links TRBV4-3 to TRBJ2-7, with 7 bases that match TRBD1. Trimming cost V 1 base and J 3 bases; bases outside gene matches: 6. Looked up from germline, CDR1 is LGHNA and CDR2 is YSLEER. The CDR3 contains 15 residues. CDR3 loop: CASSQALTGSYEQYF. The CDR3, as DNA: TGCGCCAGCAGCCAAGCCCTGACAGGGAGCTACGAGCAGTACTTC.

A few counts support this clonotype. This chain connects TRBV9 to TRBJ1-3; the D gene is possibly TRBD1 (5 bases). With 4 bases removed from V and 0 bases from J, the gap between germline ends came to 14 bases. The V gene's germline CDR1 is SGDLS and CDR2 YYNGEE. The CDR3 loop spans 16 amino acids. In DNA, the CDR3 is TGTGCCAGCAGCCCATTCGAGGGGAGCTCTGGAAACACCATATATTTT. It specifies CASSPFEGSSGNTIYF. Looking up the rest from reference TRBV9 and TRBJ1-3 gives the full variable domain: DSGVTQTPKHLITATGQRVTLRCSPRSGDLSVYWYQQSLDQGLQFLIQYYNGEERAKGNILERFSAQQFPDLHSELNLSSLELGDSALYFCASSPFEGSSGNTIYFGEGSWLTVV.

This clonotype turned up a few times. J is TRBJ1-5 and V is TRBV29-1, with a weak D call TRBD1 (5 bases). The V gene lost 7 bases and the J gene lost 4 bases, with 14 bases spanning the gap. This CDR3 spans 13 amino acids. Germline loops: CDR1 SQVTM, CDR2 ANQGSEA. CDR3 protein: CSAREGPNQPQHF. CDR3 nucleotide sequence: TGCAGCGCCCGCGAGGGGCCAAATCAGCCCCAGCATTTT.

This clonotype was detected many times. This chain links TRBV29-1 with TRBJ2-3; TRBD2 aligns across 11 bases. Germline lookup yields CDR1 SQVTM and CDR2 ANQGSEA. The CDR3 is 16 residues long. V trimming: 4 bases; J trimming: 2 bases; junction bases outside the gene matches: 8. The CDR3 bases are TGCAGCGTTGTCGGGACTAGCGGTTCCTCCACAGATACGCAGTATTTT. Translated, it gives CSVVGTSGSSTDTQYF.

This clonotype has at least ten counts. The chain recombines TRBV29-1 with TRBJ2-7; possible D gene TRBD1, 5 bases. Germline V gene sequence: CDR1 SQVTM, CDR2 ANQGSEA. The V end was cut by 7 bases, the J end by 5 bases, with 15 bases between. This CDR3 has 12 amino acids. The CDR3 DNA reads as TGCAGCGCCCACAAGCAGGGCAACGAGCAGTACTTC. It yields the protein CSAHKQGNEQYF.